Shown below are 27 T cell receptor beta chains from a single sample sequenced in a study of beta chain features in type 1 diabetes. The whole isolated RNA underwent reverse transcription, so sequencing captured expressed TCRB transcripts. The repertoire was sequenced with immunoSEQ multiplex PCR; TCRdb's copy has only in-frame clones and lacks some. The sample includes around 340,000 clones, roughly 8% of them seen just once. The sequenced sample consisted of central memory CD4+ T cells from blood. These receptors originate from a woman aged 18-29 years in good health.

The genes are TRBV7-2 and TRBJ1-1, with 9 bases lining up with TRBD1. The germline V gene has CDR1 SGHTA and CDR2 FQGNSA. This CDR3 has 14 amino acids. The V and J ends lost 5 bases and 7 bases, in that order; junction bases with no gene match: 8. CDR3 amino acids: CASSRDRVLGEAFF. The CDR3 region has the DNA TGTGCCAGCAGCCGGGACAGGGTGTTAGGTGAAGCTTTCTTT.

This clone has just a few counts. The CDR3 bases are TGCGCCAGCAGCGTCTCCCAGCCGGATACGCAGTATTTT. Translated: CASSVSQPDTQYF. V gene TRBV5-1 combines with J gene TRBJ2-3; D uncertain. V was cut by 4 bases and J by 6 bases, with 12 bases left in between. CDR3 length equals 13 residues. The V gene's germline CDR1 is SGHRS and CDR2 YFSETQ.

This clone was counted between two and nine times. This chain's CDR3 is CASSLGTSRGSIVETQYF. In DNA, the CDR3 is TGTGCCAGCAGCCTAGGGACTAGCCGGGGAAGCATCGTGGAGACCCAGTACTTC. This chain uses TRBV7-2 with TRBJ2-5, with TRBD2 identical over 9 bases. The CDR3 spans 18 residues. Germline V lookup: CDR1 SGHTA, CDR2 FQGNSA. After removal of 5 bases from V and 5 bases from J, the junction contained 18 bases not matched to a gene.

The chain is built from TRBV19 and TRBJ1-5; 7 nucleotides align to TRBD1. The trim removed 8 bases at V and 3 bases at J, leaving 7 bases unmatched. This CDR3 spans 14 amino acids. Germline assignment: CDR1 LNHDA and CDR2 SQIVND (reference sequence). In DNA, the CDR3 is TGTGCCAGTGTCGAGACAGGGTCCAATCAGCCCCAGCATTTT. Protein sequence: CASVETGSNQPQHF.

The chain employs TRBV27 and TRBJ2-7; a weak D match, TRBD1 (6 bases). CDR1 and CDR2 from the germline V gene are MNHEY and SMNVEV (reference sequence). The CDR3 is made up of 13 amino acids. Trimming removed 6 bases from V and 2 bases from J, with 11 bases in between. DNA of the CDR3: TGTGCCAGCAGACCCAGGGGTACCTACGAGCAGTACTTC. Its protein is CASRPRGTYEQYF.

Here the CDR3 DNA reads TGTGCCAGTACCCCCGTGGGGAGTCAGCCCCAGCATTTT. Its translation: CASTPVGSQPQHF. J is TRBJ1-5 and V is TRBV19; D gene unclear. CDR1 and CDR2 (germline): LNHDA, SQIVND (reference sequence). V lost 7 bases and J 6 bases, leaving 13 bases between the germline ends. The CDR3 is 13 amino acids.

The table lists this clone with a few counts. The chain combines TRBV7-9 with TRBJ1-1; D not certain. CDR3 length equals 14 residues. Germline V gene sequence: CDR1 SEHNR, CDR2 FQNEAQ (reference sequence). V was clipped by 5 bases and J by 2 bases, with 12 bases between them. The CDR3 DNA reads TGTGCCAGCAGCACAGCCCCCACAAACACTGAAGCTTTCTTT. Translated: CASSTAPTNTEAFF.

This chain links TRBV18 with TRBJ1-1; maybe TRBD1 (6 bases). Germline V gene sequence: CDR1 KGHSH, CDR2 LQKENI. Trimming cost V 8 bases and J 6 bases, with 16 bases left between them. The CDR3 is 13 residues long. The CDR3 DNA follows: TGTGCCAGCGCAGCACAACAGGGAGCTGAAGCTTTCTTT. Translated: CASAAQQGAEAFF.

This clone has only a few counts. The chain links TRBV10-3 to TRBJ2-1; 8 bases are a match to TRBD2. The CDR3 runs 17 residues. CDR1 and CDR2 (germline): ENHRY, SYGVKD. The V gene end was trimmed by 5 bases and the J gene end by 4 bases; junction bases not matched to a gene: 13. CDR3 region: CAISPHGGGQPYNEQFF. In nucleotides, the CDR3 is TGTGCCATCAGTCCCCACGGGGGGGGACAACCTTACAATGAGCAGTTCTTC.

This clone was seen a handful of times. Other DNA sequences in the sample encode the same CDR3. This chain connects TRBV20-1 to TRBJ1-1, with a possible D match to TRBD1 (5 bases). CDR3 length equals 11 residues. The V gene's germline CDR1 is DFQATT and CDR2 SNEGSKA (reference sequence). V was pared by 3 bases and J by 7 bases, with 9 bases between. In nucleotides, the CDR3 is TGCAGTGCTAGTGGGGGAAGTGAAGCTTTCTTT. It yields the protein CSASGGSEAFF.

This clone has at least ten counts. The chain recombines TRBV7-2 with TRBJ1-1, with TRBD1 identical over 7 bases. Germline V CDR1 and CDR2: SGHTA, FQGNSA. The CDR3 totals 14 residues. The J segment lost 4 bases and the V segment lost 6 bases, leaving 8 bases of the junction unmatched. Here the CDR3 DNA reads TGTGCCAGCAGACCCAGGGGGGGACGCACTGAAGCTTTCTTT. Its protein is CASRPRGGRTEAFF. Supplemented by reference TRBV7-2 and TRBJ1-1, the full variable domain reads GAGVSQSPSNKVTEKGKDVELRCDPISGHTALYWYRQSLGQGLEFLIYFQGNSAPDKSGLPSDRFSAERTGGSVSTLTIQRTQQEDSAVYLCASRPRGGRTEAFFGQGTRLTVV.

Many counts were recorded for this clone. The CDR3 sequence: CASILDGSHTGELFF. The DNA of the CDR3 is TGCGCCAGCATCCTGGACGGCTCGCACACCGGGGAGCTGTTTTTT. The J gene is TRBJ2-2, the V gene TRBV23-1; D remains ambiguous. TRBV23-1 is known as an ORF, though its function is uncertain. With 7 bases removed from V and 3 bases from J, the gap between germline ends came to 15 bases. There are 15 residues in the CDR3.

The V gene is TRBV11-2, the J gene TRBJ2-1; a weak D match, TRBD2 (6 bases). The germline V gene has CDR1 SGHAT and CDR2 FQNNGV. Trimming took 5 bases from V and 10 from J, leaving 12 bases between them. The CDR3 runs 12 residues. The CDR3 is CASSQLGGEQFF. As DNA, the CDR3 is TGTGCCAGCAGCCAACTAGGAGGGGAGCAGTTCTTC.

The chain links TRBV2 to TRBJ2-3; D gene uncertain. V was trimmed by 4 bases and J by 0 bases, leaving 8 bases between them. Germline values: CDR1 SNHLY, CDR2 FYNNEI. The CDR3 extends over 14 amino acids. CDR3 in amino acids: CASSVLTSTDTQYF. DNA of the CDR3: TGTGCCAGCAGTGTTTTGACTAGCACAGATACGCAGTATTTT.

This chain links TRBV10-3 with TRBJ1-5, with TRBD1 matching 8 bases. The CDR3 runs 15 residues. From germline, CDR1 is ENHRY and CDR2 SYGVKD. The V and J ends lost 2 bases and 1 base, in that order; junction bases with no gene match: 1. CDR3 region: CAISEGQGSNQPQHF. CDR3 nucleotides: TGTGCCATCAGTGAGGGACAGGGAAGCAATCAGCCCCAGCATTTT.

At least ten counts were recorded for this clone. The V call is TRBV14, the J call TRBJ2-1; D perhaps matches TRBD2 (6 bases). This CDR3 contains 12 residues. With 0 bases removed from V and 12 bases from J, the gap between germline ends came to 9 bases. CDR1 is SGHDN, CDR2 FVKESK, per germline. CDR3 loop: CASSQDWGGQFF. The CDR3 DNA sequence: TGTGCCAGCAGCCAAGATTGGGGAGGGCAGTTCTTC.

The rearrangement links TRBV28 to TRBJ2-5, with TRBD2 as a possible D gene (5 bases). Germline V lookup: CDR1 MDHEN, CDR2 SYDVKM. CDR3 length equals 16 residues. Trimming stripped 6 bases from V and 5 bases from J, with 22 bases between. The CDR3 nucleotides read TGTGCCAGCAGCCAAGGGTCCCTAGCCGGGCGGGAGACCCAGTACTTC. It encodes CASSQGSLAGRETQYF.

This clone was observed a handful of times. The chain joins TRBV9 to TRBJ2-7, with D possibly being TRBD1 (5 bases). Trimming removed 4 bases at V and 3 bases at J, with 17 bases between. This CDR3 has 15 amino acids. The germline CDR1 and CDR2 sequences are SGDLS and YYNGEE. In nucleotides, the CDR3 is TGTGCCAGCAGCCCCCACCCAGGGCTTCACTACGAGCAGTACTTC. Translated, it gives CASSPHPGLHYEQYF.

This clone was observed a few times. V and J are TRBV6-6 and TRBJ1-4, with D unresolved. Germline lookup yields CDR1 MNHNY and CDR2 SVGAGI (reference sequence). The V end lost 6 bases, the J end lost 3 bases, and 14 bases lay between the germline ends. The CDR3 runs 15 residues. The CDR3 region is CASSAGRLANEKLFF. CDR3 sequence (DNA): TGTGCCAGCAGCGCCGGGAGGTTGGCTAATGAAAAACTGTTTTTT.

This clone was detected a few times. The V call is TRBV7-3, the J call TRBJ2-3, with D possibly being TRBD2 (6 bases). Trimming took 2 bases from V and 6 from J, leaving 12 bases between them. CDR1 is SGHTA, CDR2 FQGTGA, per germline. This CDR3 is built from 14 residues. CDR3 sequence: CASSLAGSWDTQYF. CDR3 nucleotide sequence: TGTGCCAGCAGCTTAGCGGGGAGTTGGGATACGCAGTATTTT.

This clone was observed a handful of times. CDR3 in DNA: TGCGCCAGCAAGATACTGACAGGAGGAGAGACCCAGTACTTC. It is translated as CASKILTGGETQYF. The rearrangement links TRBV5-1 to TRBJ2-5; perhaps TRBD1 as D (6 bases). In germline, CDR1 is SGHRS, CDR2 YFSETQ. This CDR3 spans 14 amino acids. V was pared by 6 bases and J by 4 bases, with 16 bases between. The whole variable domain, filled in from reference TRBV5-1 and TRBJ2-5, reads KAGVTQTPRYLIKTRGQQVTLSCSPISGHRSVSWYQQTPGQGLQFLFEYFSETQRNKGNFPGRFSGRQFSNSRSEMNVSTLELGDSALYLCASKILTGGETQYFGPGTRLLVL.

This clone has just a few counts. The CDR3 sequence is CASSQQQARHEQFF. The CDR3 DNA reads as TGTGCCAGCAGCCAACAGCAAGCGCGCCATGAGCAGTTCTTC. The rearrangement joins TRBV4-2 to TRBJ2-1; D call uncertain. The germline CDR1 and CDR2 sequences are LGHNA and YNFKEQ. The CDR3 runs to 14 residues. V was shortened by 2 bases and J by 8 bases, with 13 bases between the two germline ends.

This sequence joins TRBV28 and TRBJ2-7; TRBD2 matches 8 bases. Germline loops: CDR1 MDHEN, CDR2 SYDVKM. After removal of 2 bases from V and 3 bases from J, the junction contained 3 bases not matched to a gene. This CDR3 region has 14 residues. The CDR3 here is CASSLSGSLYEQYF. The CDR3 coding sequence is TGTGCCAGCAGTTTAAGCGGGAGTCTCTACGAGCAGTACTTC.

The J gene is TRBJ1-5, the V gene TRBV6-6; 7 nucleotides align to TRBD1. V lost 5 bases and J lost 5; bases outside the gene matches: 3. The CDR3 loop spans 13 amino acids. Germline V lookup: CDR1 MNHNY, CDR2 SVGAGI (reference sequence). CDR3 DNA sequence: TGTGCCAGCAGTATACAGGGGTATCAGCCCCAGCATTTT. This sequence encodes CASSIQGYQPQHF.

This clone has only a few counts. The chain is built from TRBV28 and TRBJ2-1; D is perhaps TRBD2 (6 bases). V lost 3 bases and J 10 bases, leaving 10 bases between the germline ends. Germline V gene data show CDR1 as MDHEN and CDR2 as SYDVKM. The CDR3 length is 12 residues. CDR3 loop: CASSFGGREQFF. The CDR3 DNA follows: TGTGCCAGCAGTTTTGGGGGGAGGGAGCAGTTCTTC.

The chain joins TRBV6-6 to TRBJ2-1, with D unclear. Trimming removed 2 bases at V and 7 bases at J, with 12 bases between. Germline values: CDR1 MNHNY, CDR2 SVGAGI (reference sequence). CDR3 length: 14 amino acids. The CDR3 coding sequence is TGTGCCAGCAGTTACAGCAGAGGTGGGAATGAGCAGTTCTTC. Its translation is CASSYSRGGNEQFF.

Only a few counts were recorded for this clone. In DNA, the CDR3 is TGTGCCAGCATCGAGGGGGCGCCCTACGAGCAGTACTTC. It yields the protein CASIEGAPYEQYF. The chain employs TRBV6-1 and TRBJ2-7, with 7 bases that match TRBD1. Unmatched junction bases numbered 5, after V lost 7 bases and J lost 2 bases. In germline, CDR1 is MNHNS, CDR2 SASEGT. CDR3 length: 13 residues.